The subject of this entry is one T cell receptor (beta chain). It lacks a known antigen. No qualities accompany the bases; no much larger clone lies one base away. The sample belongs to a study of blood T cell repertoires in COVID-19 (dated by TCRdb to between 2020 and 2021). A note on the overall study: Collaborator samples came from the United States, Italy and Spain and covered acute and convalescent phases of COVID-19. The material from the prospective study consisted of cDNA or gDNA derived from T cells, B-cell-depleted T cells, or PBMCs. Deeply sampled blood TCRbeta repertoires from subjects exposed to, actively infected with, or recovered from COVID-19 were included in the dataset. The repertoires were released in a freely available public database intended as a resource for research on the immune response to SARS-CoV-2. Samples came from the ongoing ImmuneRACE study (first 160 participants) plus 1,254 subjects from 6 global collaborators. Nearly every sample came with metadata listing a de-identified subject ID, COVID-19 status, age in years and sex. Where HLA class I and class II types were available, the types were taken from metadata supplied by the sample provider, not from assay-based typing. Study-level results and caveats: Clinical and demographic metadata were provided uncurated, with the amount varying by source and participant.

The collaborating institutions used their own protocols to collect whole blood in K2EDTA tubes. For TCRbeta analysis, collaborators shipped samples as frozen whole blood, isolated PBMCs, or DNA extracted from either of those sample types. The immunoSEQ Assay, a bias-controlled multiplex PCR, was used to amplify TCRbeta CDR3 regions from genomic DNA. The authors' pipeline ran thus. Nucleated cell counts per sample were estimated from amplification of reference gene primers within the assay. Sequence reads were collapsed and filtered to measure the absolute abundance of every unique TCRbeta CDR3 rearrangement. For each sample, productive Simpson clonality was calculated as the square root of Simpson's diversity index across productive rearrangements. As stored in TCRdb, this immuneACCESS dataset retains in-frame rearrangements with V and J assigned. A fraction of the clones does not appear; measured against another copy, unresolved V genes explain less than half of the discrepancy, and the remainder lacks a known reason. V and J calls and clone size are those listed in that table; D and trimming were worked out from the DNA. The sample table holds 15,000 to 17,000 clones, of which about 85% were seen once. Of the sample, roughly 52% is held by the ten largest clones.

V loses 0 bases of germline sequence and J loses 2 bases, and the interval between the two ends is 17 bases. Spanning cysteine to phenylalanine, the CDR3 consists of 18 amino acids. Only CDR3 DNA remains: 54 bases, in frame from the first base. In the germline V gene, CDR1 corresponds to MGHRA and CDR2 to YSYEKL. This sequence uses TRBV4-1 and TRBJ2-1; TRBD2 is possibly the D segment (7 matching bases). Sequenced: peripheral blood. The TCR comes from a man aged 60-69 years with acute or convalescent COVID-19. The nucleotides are TGCGCCAGCAGCCAAGATTCGGGGGGCCCGGCTCCCTACAATGAGCAGTTCTTC. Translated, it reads CASSQDSGGPAPYNEQFF.